The 23 T cell receptor beta chains presented below share a single source sample, sequenced in a study of blood T cell repertoires in COVID-19. Some clones are missing from TCRdb's copy, which holds only in-frame ones; the method was immunoSEQ multiplex PCR. The sample includes approximately 110,000 clones, around four fifths of them seen just once. The sample was peripheral blood. The receptor set was obtained from a man older than 75 with COVID-19, enrolled during active disease.

This clone was seen a handful of times. The chain carries TRBV19 and TRBJ2-1, with 13 bases lining up with TRBD2. The CDR3 contains 15 residues. The germline CDR1 and CDR2 sequences are LNHDA and SQIVND (reference sequence). V trimming: 7 bases; J trimming: 9 bases; junction bases outside the gene matches: 9. The CDR3 region has the DNA TGTGCCAGTACTCGGACTAGCGGGAGTTTGGTTGAGCAGTTCTTC. Amino acid sequence: CASTRTSGSLVEQFF.

V and J are TRBV27 and TRBJ1-1, with 10 bases identical to TRBD1. Germline V CDR1 and CDR2: MNHEY, SMNVEV (reference sequence). J was trimmed by 4 bases and V by 6 bases; bases with no gene match: 5. The CDR3 loop spans 14 amino acids. The CDR3, as DNA: TGTGCCAGCAGCCCAGACAGGGGGCCCACTGAAGCTTTCTTT. It specifies CASSPDRGPTEAFF.

The chain is built from TRBV4-3 and TRBJ1-2; 8 bases fit TRBD1. J lost 8 bases, V lost 1 base, and 9 bases had no gene match. CDR1 is LGHNA and CDR2 is YSLEER in the germline V gene. The CDR3 spans 15 residues. The CDR3 sequence: CASSQGFPGGWGYTF. The CDR3 DNA is TGCGCCAGCAGCCAAGGGTTCCCAGGGGGCTGGGGCTACACCTTC.

V usage is TRBV4-2 and J usage is TRBJ1-1; D is perhaps TRBD1 (5 bases). Germline loops: CDR1 LGHNA, CDR2 YNFKEQ. There are 13 residues in the CDR3. Trimming shortened V by 4 bases and J by 2 bases, and 8 bases separated the two germline ends. The CDR3 sequence: CASSLQGNTEAFF. The CDR3 DNA sequence: TGTGCCAGCAGCCTGCAGGGTAACACTGAAGCTTTCTTT.

The gene calls are TRBV19 and TRBJ1-1; D not resolved. The CDR3 is made up of 14 amino acids. Germline V gene sequence: CDR1 LNHDA, CDR2 SQIVND (reference sequence). Trimming stripped 10 bases from V and 3 bases from J, with 18 bases between. This CDR3 reads CATATGFKDTEAFF. CDR3 bases: TGTGCCACTGCGACGGGGTTTAAGGACACTGAAGCTTTCTTT.

The CDR3 protein is CASSPRFDRGPETQYF. The CDR3 DNA sequence: TGTGCCAGCAGTCCCCGATTCGACAGGGGACCAGAGACCCAGTACTTC. The chain employs TRBV27 and TRBJ2-5; 8 bases align to TRBD1. The CDR3 sequence is 16 residues long. Germline V gives CDR1 MNHEY, CDR2 SMNVEV (reference sequence). J was trimmed by 4 bases and V by 5 bases; bases with no gene match: 12.

The chain carries TRBV19 and TRBJ2-7, with 7 bases fitting TRBD1. Trimming cost V 3 bases and J 1 base; bases outside gene matches: 6. There are 15 residues in the CDR3. CDR1 and CDR2 from the germline V gene are LNHDA and SQIVND (reference sequence). The CDR3 reads CASSIHRGQSYEQYF. CDR3 nucleotides: TGTGCCAGTAGTATCCACAGGGGCCAATCCTACGAGCAGTACTTC. The whole variable domain, filled in from reference TRBV19 and TRBJ2-7, reads DGGITQSPKYLFRKEGQNVTLSCEQNLNHDAMYWYRQDPGQGLRLIYYSQIVNDFQKGDIAEGYSVSREKKESFPLTVTSAQKNPTAFYLCASSIHRGQSYEQYFGPGTRLTVT.

The chain combines TRBV27 with TRBJ2-2, with 7 bases aligning to TRBD1. J was trimmed by 6 bases and V by 2 bases; bases with no gene match: 6. The CDR3 sequence is 15 residues long. The V gene's germline CDR1 is MNHEY and CDR2 SMNVEV (reference sequence). This CDR3 is CASSLLVTGSGELFF. The CDR3 nucleotides are TGTGCCAGCAGTTTACTCGTGACAGGGTCCGGGGAGCTGTTTTTT.

Comment on this clone: The sample has other DNA sequences that encode this CDR3 too. The chain joins TRBV7-8 to TRBJ1-6; 10 bases are a match to TRBD1. Germline CDR1 is SGHVS and CDR2 is FQNEAQ. CDR3 length: 15 residues. V gave up 5 bases and J gave up 7 bases; unmatched junction bases: 5. The CDR3 bases are TGTGCCAGCAGCCCAAGGGACAGGGGCAATTCACCCCTCCACTTT. Translated: CASSPRDRGNSPLHF.

This sequence joins TRBV7-2 and TRBJ2-3, with unresolved D. The V end was cut by 1 base, the J end by 6 bases, with 14 bases between. CDR3 size: 15 residues. CDR1 SGHTA and CDR2 FQGNSA come from the germline V gene. The CDR3 bases are TGTGCCAGCAGCTTAGGCATGTCCGGGTTGGATACGCAGTATTTT. It translates to CASSLGMSGLDTQYF.

J is TRBJ2-1 and V is TRBV3-1 (or the pseudogene TRBV3-2); the match to TRBD2 covers 9 bases. This CDR3 is built from 16 residues. Germline V gives CDR1 LGHDT, CDR2 YNNKEL (reference sequence). The V and J ends lost 1 base and 3 bases, in that order; junction bases with no gene match: 4. The CDR3 protein is CASSQALAGSYNEQFF. CDR3 coding DNA: TGTGCCAGCAGCCAAGCCCTAGCGGGGAGCTACAATGAGCAGTTCTTC.

The genes are TRBV6-2 or TRBV6-3 and TRBJ2-1; TRBD2 agrees at 11 bases. Looked up from germline, CDR1 is MNHEY and CDR2 is SVGEGT. This CDR3 contains 16 residues. Trimming cost V 0 bases and J 8 bases; bases outside gene matches: 6. CDR3 sequence: CASSYSLAGGKDEQFF. The CDR3 DNA is TGTGCCAGCAGTTACTCTCTAGCGGGAGGAAAGGATGAGCAGTTCTTC.

The chain uses TRBV7-3 and TRBJ2-3, with 8 bases identical to TRBD2. Trimming at V came to 0 bases and at J to 0 bases, leaving 2 bases not matched to a gene. Germline-derived CDR1 and CDR2 are SGHTA and FQGTGA. CDR3 length: 16 amino acids. The CDR3: CASSLTSGTSTDTQYF. The CDR3 DNA sequence: TGTGCCAGCAGCTTAACTAGCGGGACTAGCACAGATACGCAGTATTTT.

The J gene is TRBJ1-2, the V gene TRBV5-6; 7 bases map to TRBD1. The CDR3 loop spans 14 amino acids. V shed 4 bases, J shed 5 bases, and the junction held 8 bases outside the gene matches. Looked up from germline, CDR1 is SGHDT and CDR2 is YYEEEE. The CDR3 sequence: CASSPEGAVYGYTF. Here the CDR3 DNA reads TGTGCCAGCAGCCCCGAGGGGGCAGTTTATGGCTACACCTTC. The full variable domain, in which reference TRBV5-6 and TRBJ1-2 provide the parts outside the CDR3, is DAGVTQSPTHLIKTRGQQVTLRCSPKSGHDTVSWYQQALGQGPQFIFQYYEEEERQRGNFPDRFSGHQFPNYSSELNVNALLLGDSALYLCASSPEGAVYGYTFGSGTRLTVV.

The rearrangement joins TRBV27 to TRBJ2-7, with 7 positions matching TRBD1. V shed 4 bases, J shed 3 bases, and the junction held 6 bases outside the gene matches. This CDR3 is 14 amino acids long. Germline CDR1 reads MNHEY; CDR2 reads SMNVEV (reference sequence). The CDR3 is CASSSPGQSYEQYF. The CDR3 DNA is TGTGCCAGCAGTTCTCCGGGACAGAGCTACGAGCAGTACTTC.

The chain combines TRBV10-1 with TRBJ1-2; TRBD1 is a possible D gene (6 bases). The CDR3 loop spans 17 amino acids. Germline V gene lookup returns CDR1 WNHNN and CDR2 SYGVQD (reference sequence). The V end lost 0 bases, the J end lost 2 bases, and 16 bases lay between the germline ends. The CDR3 protein is CASSESARTTGNYGYTF. As DNA, the CDR3 is TGCGCCAGCAGTGAGTCTGCCAGAACCACAGGGAACTATGGCTACACCTTC.

V and J are TRBV7-9 and TRBJ1-6; D not certain. The germline V gene has CDR1 SEHNR and CDR2 FQNEAQ (reference sequence). The CDR3 contains 14 residues. With 5 bases removed from V and 7 bases from J, the gap between germline ends came to 12 bases. CDR3 coding DNA: TGTGCCAGCAGCATTACCGGGGAGAATTCACCCCTCCACTTT. Its protein product is CASSITGENSPLHF.

The chain employs TRBV29-1 and TRBJ1-1, with 11 bases fitting TRBD1. Unmatched junction bases numbered 8, after V lost 7 bases and J lost 4 bases. Germline lookup yields CDR1 SQVTM and CDR2 ANQGSEA. The CDR3 is 14 amino acids. The CDR3 DNA reads TGCAGCGCCACACCGGGACAGGGGGTCACTGAAGCTTTCTTT. It is translated as CSATPGQGVTEAFF.

The chain joins TRBV10-2 to TRBJ1-6, with D uncertain. The CDR3 covers 13 residues. From germline, CDR1 is WSHSY and CDR2 SAAADI. Trimming took 6 bases from V and 8 from J, leaving 11 bases between them. The CDR3 sequence: CASRSGLHSPLHF. The CDR3 region has the DNA TGCGCCAGCAGGTCGGGTCTTCATTCACCCCTCCACTTT.

The chain has TRBV6-6 and TRBJ1-2; no definite D call. Trimming removed 0 bases from V and 1 base from J, with 12 bases in between. CDR1 MNHNY and CDR2 SVGAGI come from the germline V gene (reference sequence). CDR3 size: 16 residues. The CDR3 loop reads CASSYSGSRGNYGYTF. CDR3 bases: TGTGCCAGCAGTTACTCCGGGTCGAGAGGTAACTATGGCTACACCTTC.

V is TRBV18 and J is TRBJ2-7; the D gene is possibly TRBD2 (6 bases). Trimming cost V 0 bases and J 1 base, with 10 bases left between them. This CDR3 has 15 amino acids. Germline values: CDR1 KGHSH, CDR2 LQKENI. This CDR3 reads CASSPPGLQSYEQYF. DNA for the CDR3: TGTGCCAGCTCACCACCGGGACTTCAATCCTACGAGCAGTACTTC.

The chain combines TRBV9 with TRBJ2-7, with D possibly TRBD1 on 5 matching bases. The CDR3 loop spans 13 amino acids. CDR1 and CDR2 (germline): SGDLS, YYNGEE. Trimming left V 3 bases short and J 2 bases short, with 9 bases between. The CDR3 is CASSADSTYEQYF. The DNA of the CDR3 is TGTGCCAGCAGCGCAGACAGCACCTACGAGCAGTACTTC.

The CDR3 region has the DNA TGCGCCAGCAGCTTGCTTGGTAGCACGAACACCGGGGAGCTGTTTTTT. Protein sequence: CASSLLGSTNTGELFF. This chain joins TRBV5-1 and TRBJ2-2; D remains unclear. The CDR3 is 16 amino acids. In germline, CDR1 is SGHRS, CDR2 YFSETQ. V lost 1 base, J lost 0 bases, and 10 bases lay in between.